This record covers a single T cell receptor (beta chain). Its antigen is still unknown. Assay: immunoSEQ multiplex PCR; the TCRdb copy retains only in-frame clones and omits some. The sample includes some 50,000 clones, roughly 84% of them seen just once. V was clipped by 0 bases and J by 5 bases; unmatched bases: 1. Germline V gene sequence: CDR1 SGDLS, CDR2 YYNGEE. The CDR3 sequence is 14 residues long. This sample was included in a study of T cell responses to AZD1222 COVID-19 vaccine. Study-level background: Researchers grouped second doses given at about 4 or about 12 weeks into one pool.

Notes on the study in general: There were mostly white British donors and more females than males, and clonal diversity was possibly underestimated. Among vaccine-associated CD4 TCRs, coverage spanned spike, with dominance at 160-218 and 743-854. A rise in Spike-specific TCR breadth and depth followed two AZD1222 doses.

The sample was peripheral blood, taken on day 0 of AZD1222 vaccination. The chain uses TRBV9 and TRBJ2-1; 8 nucleotides line up with TRBD2. The TCR was taken from an adult in good health. CDR3 sequence (DNA): TGTGCCAGCAGCGTAGGGCGGGGGGACAATGAGCAGTTCTTC. This encodes CASSVGRGDNEQFF. The whole variable domain, remainder taken from reference TRBV9 and TRBJ2-1, is DSGVTQTPKHLITATGQRVTLRCSPRSGDLSVYWYQQSLDQGLQFLIQYYNGEERAKGNILERFSAQQFPDLHSELNLSSLELGDSALYFCASSVGRGDNEQFFGPGTRLTVL.